The 27 T cell receptor beta chains in this list originate from one sample, sequenced in a study of CD8+CD57+ T cells in acquired aplastic anemia. Using genomic DNA as the template, TCR beta VDJ and CDR3 profiling was carried out. TCRdb redid the calling of the reads with MiXCR, one entry per CDR3 protein. The sample yields 150,000 to 200,000 distinct CDR3 sequences, approximately 43% seen once. Source material: sorted CD4+, CD8+, or CD8+CD57+ T cells (not recorded which) from PBMCs. The receptors derive from a human donor in good health.

This clonotype was detected ten times or more. The chain has TRBV6-1 and TRBJ1-1; no definite D call. Germline assignment: CDR1 MNHNS and CDR2 SASEGT. The CDR3 covers 15 residues. The V and J ends lost 6 bases and 4 bases respectively, with 18 bases between them. This CDR3 reads CASSLEPDAVTEAFF. CDR3 coding DNA: TGTGCCAGCAGCCTTGAGCCCGATGCGGTCACTGAAGCTTTCTTT.

This chain links TRBV20-1 with TRBJ1-6, with D perhaps matching TRBD1 (5 bases). The CDR3 sequence is 12 residues long. Germline V gene lookup returns CDR1 DFQATT and CDR2 SNEGSKA (reference sequence). The DNA for the CDR3 is TGCAGGCAGGGAACCTATAATTCACCCCTCCACTTT. It is translated as CRQGTYNSPLHF.

This clonotype was seen repeatedly, ten times or more. The chain has TRBV19 and TRBJ1-3; the D gene is possibly TRBD1 (5 bases). Germline loops: CDR1 LNHDA, CDR2 SQIVND (reference sequence). CDR3 length: 15 amino acids. V was cut by 3 bases and J by 0 bases, with 9 bases left in between. CDR3 loop: CASSMGGGSGNTIYF. The CDR3 DNA is TGTGCCAGTAGTATGGGCGGGGGCTCTGGAAACACCATATATTTT.

This chain connects TRBV2 to TRBJ2-7; D possibly corresponds to TRBD2 (5 bases). The CDR3 is made up of 11 amino acids. V lost 7 bases and J lost 3, with 7 bases in between. Germline loops: CDR1 SNHLY, CDR2 FYNNEI. CDR3 residues: CASKRDYEQYF. CDR3 nucleotides: TGTGCCAGCAAGAGGGACTACGAGCAGTACTTC. The whole variable domain, remainder taken from reference TRBV2 and TRBJ2-7, is EPEVTQTPSHQVTQMGQEVILRCVPISNHLYFYWYRQILGQKVEFLVSFYNNEISEKSEIFDDQFSVERPDGSNFTLKIRSTKLEDSAMYFCASKRDYEQYFGPGTRLTVT.

The sample holds many counts of this clonotype. The chain has TRBV20-1 and TRBJ1-1; the D gene is possibly TRBD1 (6 bases). The CDR3 contains 14 residues. Germline V CDR1 and CDR2: DFQATT, SNEGSKA (reference sequence). Trimming cost V 3 bases and J 3 bases, with 14 bases left between them. DNA for the CDR3: TGCAGTGCTAGGAGGGGGGCAATAGACACTGAAGCTTTCTTT. Its translation is CSARRGAIDTEAFF.

There are many counts of this clonotype. The CDR3 here is CASSLSHNSPLHF. CDR3 DNA: TGTGCCAGCAGTTTATCGCATAATTCACCCCTCCACTTT. V is TRBV27 and J is TRBJ1-6; D is undetermined. The CDR3 has 13 residues. V was pared by 0 bases and J by 5 bases, with 2 bases between. Germline V gives CDR1 MNHEY, CDR2 SMNVEV (reference sequence).

The J gene is TRBJ1-2, the V gene TRBV5-8; 8 bases are a match to TRBD1. The V segment lost 6 bases and the J segment 5 bases; nucleotides outside the gene matches: 9. CDR1 is SGHTS and CDR2 is YDEGEE in the germline V gene. CDR3 size: 14 residues. CDR3 in DNA: TGTGCCAGCAACCCTACAGGGGGGGATTATGGCTACACCTTC. Protein: CASNPTGGDYGYTF.

The genes are TRBV7-8 and TRBJ2-5; perhaps TRBD2 as D (6 bases). Germline CDR1 is SGHVS and CDR2 is FQNEAQ. The CDR3 loop spans 14 amino acids. V was trimmed by 2 bases and J by 5 bases, leaving 12 bases between them. The CDR3 here is CASSLIAEGETQYF. The CDR3 DNA reads as TGTGCCAGCAGCTTAATAGCGGAAGGGGAGACCCAGTACTTC.

The chain combines TRBV19 with TRBJ2-5; a weak D match, TRBD2 (5 bases). Germline V gene data show CDR1 as LNHDA and CDR2 as SQIVND (reference sequence). Trimming took off 8 bases at V and 2 bases at J, with 12 bases between the two ends. This CDR3 has 13 residues. CDR3 coding DNA: TGTGCCAGTGCGACGGGGAGACAAGAGACCCAGTACTTC. Translation: CASATGRQETQYF. Drawing the rest from reference TRBV19 and TRBJ2-5, the complete variable domain is DGGITQSPKYLFRKEGQNVTLSCEQNLNHDAMYWYRQDPGQGLRLIYYSQIVNDFQKGDIAEGYSVSREKKESFPLTVTSAQKNPTAFYLCASATGRQETQYFGPGTRLLVL.

The DNA for the CDR3 is TGTGCCAGCAGCTTAGGCGTGGGTGGCGCAGATACGCAGTATTTT. This sequence encodes CASSLGVGGADTQYF. This chain joins TRBV11-2 and TRBJ2-3; D is uncertain. This CDR3 is built from 15 residues. Germline values: CDR1 SGHAT, CDR2 FQNNGV. The germline V and J ends were trimmed by 1 base and 4 bases, with 12 bases remaining between them.

The chain couples TRBV12-3 or TRBV12-4 to TRBJ1-3, with TRBD1 identical over 11 bases. CDR3 length: 15 residues. V trimming: 5 bases; J trimming: 4 bases; junction bases outside the gene matches: 4. The CDR3 here is CASSPDRGQGNTIYF. CDR3 bases: TGTGCCAGCAGTCCGGACAGGGGGCAGGGAAACACCATATATTTT.

This clonotype was detected only a few times. The chain employs TRBV6-2 or TRBV6-3 and TRBJ1-2; D is unclear. From germline, CDR1 is MNHEY and CDR2 SVGEGT. V shed 4 bases and J shed 6 bases, with 12 bases lying between them. The CDR3 has 13 residues. The CDR3 DNA is TGTGCCAGCAGTTCGGGCCCCGTGGATGGCTACACCTTC. It translates to CASSSGPVDGYTF.

As to this clonotype: Its ends do not fully match the called genes, so a read error is possible. The chain is built from TRBV10-2 and TRBJ2-7; D is uncertain. The CDR3 totals 11 residues. In germline, CDR1 is WSHSY, CDR2 SAAADI. CDR3 protein: CARGYRYEQYF. CDR3 in DNA: TGTGCCCGAGGATACCGCTACGAGCAGTACTTC.

The genes are TRBV24-1 and TRBJ2-1; D may correspond to TRBD1 or TRBD2 (6 bases each). V lost 6 bases and J 4 bases, leaving 12 bases between the germline ends. Germline CDR1 reads KGHDR; CDR2 reads SFDVKD. The CDR3 is made up of 14 amino acids. CDR3 bases: TGTGCCACCAGTCAAGGAGGGGGTTACAATGAGCAGTTCTTC. It codes for CATSQGGGYNEQFF.

The chain is built from TRBV7-9 and TRBJ1-2; D is unclear. There are 15 residues in the CDR3. The germline V gene has CDR1 SEHNR and CDR2 FQNEAQ (reference sequence). Trimming cost V 5 bases and J 1 base, with 14 bases left between them. CDR3 nucleotide sequence: TGTGCCAGCAGCCCGCAGGCGAACTATAACTATGGCTACACCTTC. This codes for CASSPQANYNYGYTF. The full variable domain, rest sourced from reference TRBV7-9 and TRBJ1-2, is DTGVSQNPRHKITKRGQNVTFRCDPISEHNRLYWYRQTLGQGPEFLTYFQNEAQLEKSRLLSDRFSAERPKGSFSTLEIQRTEQGDSAMYLCASSPQANYNYGYTFGSGTRLTVV.

J is TRBJ2-5 and V is TRBV6-1; 7 bases are shared with TRBD1. Looked up from germline, CDR1 is MNHNS and CDR2 is SASEGT. The CDR3 runs to 14 residues. V was pared by 6 bases and J by 5 bases, with 9 bases of the junction left unmatched. The CDR3 protein is CASRFGQVGETQYF. The CDR3 region has the DNA TGTGCCAGCAGATTCGGACAGGTCGGCGAGACCCAGTACTTC.

The chain couples TRBV29-1 to TRBJ2-3; 7 nucleotides match TRBD1. CDR3 length: 13 residues. CDR1 is SQVTM, CDR2 ANQGSEA, per germline. V lost 6 bases to trimming and J lost 0 bases; unmatched junction nucleotides: 3. Here the CDR3 reads CSVGDRSTDTQYF. DNA of the CDR3: TGCAGCGTGGGGGACAGAAGCACAGATACGCAGTATTTT.

This clonotype was counted only a few times. The conserved final phenylalanine or tryptophan is absent from the CDR3, which likely points to a read error. The rearrangement joins TRBV12-3 or TRBV12-4 to TRBJ2-1; 8 nucleotides match TRBD2. There are 15 residues in the CDR3. J lost 4 bases, V lost 5 bases, and 7 bases had no gene match. CDR3 DNA: TGTGCCAGCAGTCTAGGACTAGCCACGTACAATGAGCAGTTCCTC. Translated: CASSLGLATYNEQFL.

The rearrangement uses TRBV29-1 and TRBJ2-1; D possibly corresponds to TRBD1 (5 bases). Germline V gene lookup returns CDR1 SQVTM and CDR2 ANQGSEA. The CDR3 contains 12 residues. Trimming removed 4 bases from V and 7 bases from J, with 11 bases in between. CDR3 sequence (DNA): TGCAGCGTTGGCCGACAGCCGAATGAGCAGTTCTTC. This translates into CSVGRQPNEQFF.

The chain employs TRBV29-1 and TRBJ1-2; the D is unclear. This CDR3 contains 11 residues. CDR1 SQVTM and CDR2 ANQGSEA come from the germline V gene. V was trimmed by 5 bases and J by 5 bases, leaving 9 bases between them. This CDR3 reads CSVMAGYGYTF. The CDR3 nucleotides read TGCAGCGTTATGGCCGGATATGGCTACACCTTC. Using reference TRBV29-1 and TRBJ1-2 for the parts outside the CDR3, the full variable domain is SAVISQKPSRDICQRGTSLTIQCQVDSQVTMMFWYRQQPGQSLTLIATANQGSEATYESGFVIDKFPISRPNLTFSTLTVSNMSPEDSSIYLCSVMAGYGYTFGSGTRLTVV.

Comments on this clonotype: This may be a read error: a much more frequent sequence differs by one nucleotide. The chain has TRBV12-3 or TRBV12-4 and TRBJ1-5, with a possible D match to TRBD1 (5 bases). The CDR3 is 14 amino acids. The CDR3 sequence: CASSRRVSNQLQHF. CDR3 DNA: TGTGCCAGCAGCCGCAGGGTTAGCAATCAGCTCCAGCATTTT.

This clonotype came up many times. The chain is built from TRBV7-3 and TRBJ2-7; possibly TRBD1 or TRBD2 for D (6 bases each). Trimming shortened V by 2 bases and J by 2 bases, and 10 bases separated the two germline ends. The germline V gene encodes CDR1 SGHTA and CDR2 FQGTGA. The CDR3 has 14 amino acids. The CDR3, as DNA: TGTGCCAGCAGCTTAGGGGGGCAGGCCTACGAGCAGTACTTC. This translates into CASSLGGQAYEQYF.

The chain combines TRBV2 with TRBJ2-5; a possible D gene is TRBD2 (6 bases). The length of the CDR3 is 16 residues. CDR1 is SNHLY, CDR2 FYNNEI, per germline. Between the trimmed V and J ends, which lost 6 bases and 0 bases, there was a span of 17 bases. CDR3 DNA: TGTGCCAGCAGCCCGAATCCGGGACTCAACCAAGAGACCCAGTACTTC. Protein product: CASSPNPGLNQETQYF.

A word on this clonotype: Relative to the germline gene, one junction end is altered; a read error may explain this. The chain has TRBV10-3 and TRBJ2-5; 7 positions match TRBD1. The length of the CDR3 is 17 residues. CDR1 and CDR2 from the germline V gene are ENHRY and SYGVKD. The CDR3 loop reads CASSKQGPPHPQETQYF. CDR3 nucleotides: TGTGCCAGCAGTAAACAGGGGCCACCTCATCCTCAAGAGACCCAGTACTTC.

J is TRBJ1-5 and V is TRBV19; no clear D. V dropped 4 bases and J dropped 6 bases, with 10 bases sitting between them. CDR1 and CDR2 from the germline V gene are LNHDA and SQIVND (reference sequence). The CDR3 consists of 13 residues. The CDR3 DNA is TGTGCCAGTAGTAAAGGGTCGGGTCAGCCCCAGCATTTT. It yields the protein CASSKGSGQPQHF.

This clonotype has more than one count but fewer than ten. J is TRBJ2-3 and V is TRBV15, with D possibly TRBD2 on 6 matching bases. The CDR3 is 17 amino acids. Germline V gene sequence: CDR1 LNHNV, CDR2 YYDKDF (reference sequence). V was cut by 3 bases and J by 0 bases, with 16 bases left in between. The CDR3 loop reads CATSSRRLVTSTDTQYF. CDR3 sequence (DNA): TGTGCCACCAGCAGCCGACGACTAGTAACTAGCACAGATACGCAGTATTTT.

This clonotype was seen a handful of times. This sequence joins TRBV7-8 and TRBJ2-3, with D unclear. CDR1 is SGHVS, CDR2 FQNEAQ, per germline. The CDR3 has 12 residues. V was clipped by 6 bases and J by 1 base, with 5 bases between them. This CDR3 is CASRRGTDTQYF. In nucleotides, the CDR3 is TGTGCCAGCAGAAGGGGCACAGATACGCAGTATTTT.